This T cell receptor (beta chain) was identified in a study of T-cell memory formation after mild COVID-19. Study-wide results and limits: Whereas later expanders leaned CD4+, clones contracting day 15 to 85 showed a balanced CD4/CD8 makeup.

Trimming cost V 8 bases and J 6 bases, with 15 bases left between them. The CDR3 length is 12 residues. CDR1 SGHRS and CDR2 YFSETQ come from the germline V gene. Each CDR3 protein gets one entry after TCRdb re-called the 5' RACE reads with MiXCR. In the table there are 110,000 to 150,000 distinct CDR3 sequences, approximately 25% of which are singletons. A few counts support this clonotype. Its specificity is unknown. This rearrangement joins TRBV5-1 to TRBJ2-7; a weak D match, TRBD2 (5 bases). The sequenced sample was PBMCs or a T cell subset sorted from them (not recorded which). The sequence derives from an adult woman who had mild COVID-19 (a few samples of this study predate the infection). Cell type and time point are not known. CDR3 loop: CASTWGGGEQYF. The CDR3, as DNA: TGCGCCAGTACCTGGGGTGGAGGCGAGCAGTACTTC.